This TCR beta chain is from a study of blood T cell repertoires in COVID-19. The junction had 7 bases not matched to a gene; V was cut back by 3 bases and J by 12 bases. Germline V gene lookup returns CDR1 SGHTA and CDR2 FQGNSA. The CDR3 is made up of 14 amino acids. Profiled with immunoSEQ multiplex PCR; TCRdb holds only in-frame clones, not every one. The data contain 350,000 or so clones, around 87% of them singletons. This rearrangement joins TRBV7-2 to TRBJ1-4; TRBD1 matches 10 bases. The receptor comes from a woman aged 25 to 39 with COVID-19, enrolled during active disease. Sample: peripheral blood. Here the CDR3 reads CASSFGTGEFELFF. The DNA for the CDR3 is TGTGCCAGCAGCTTCGGGACAGGGGAATTTGAACTGTTTTTT.